This TCR beta chain was captured by sequencing in a study of human T cells and chemical hapten exposure. TCRdb used MiXCR to reprocess the RACE reads, holding one entry per CDR3 protein. Of under 45,000 distinct CDR3 sequences in the sample, over 9% are singletons; the top ten hold roughly a quarter. CDR1 is DFQATT and CDR2 is SNEGSKA in the germline V gene (reference sequence). The V and J ends lost 1 base and 8 bases, in that order; junction bases with no gene match: 2. CDR3 length: 12 amino acids. This clonotype showed up just a few times. Time point given: pre-sensitization, week 0. Treatment of the sample: therapeutic diphenylcyclopropenone sensitization with weekly scalp DPC. It was unfractionated whole blood from which total RNA was extracted.

The sequences come from whole blood, collected in connection with sensitization to the hapten diphenylcyclopropenone (DPC). The receptor's source is a man aged 50 to 60 with alopecia areata. Some clones in this sample may be carry-over from other donors' samples. This rearrangement joins TRBV20-1 to TRBJ2-1, with TRBD1 identical over 7 bases. DNA for the CDR3: TGCAGTGCTAGAGGACAGGGCTATGAGCAGTTCTTC. It translates to CSARGQGYEQFF.